This section outlines one T cell receptor (beta chain) sequence together with its context. Its target is not known. This was the immunoSEQ version 4 assay in survey mode. Some clones are missing from TCRdb's copy, which holds only in-frame ones; the method was immunoSEQ multiplex PCR. The sample carries tens of thousands of clones, around 80% recorded once. The data were obtained in a study of persistence of HIV-infected CD4 T cells. The study's findings and limits: Degenerate expanded CDR3beta sequences were enriched among CMV- and Gag-responding cells. CMV- and Gag-responding cells had lower TCRbeta richness than CD3/CD28-responding cells.

Trimming took off 1 base at V and 1 base at J, with 19 bases between the two ends. The CDR3 sequence is 18 residues long. Germline-derived CDR1 and CDR2 are LNHDA and SQIVND (reference sequence). Lysates of CMV-infected fibroblasts at approximately 9.4 ug/mL stimulated these cells. Memory cells lacking CD40L and CD69 with high CD45RO were sorted. Sample: CD4+ T cells sorted from PBMCs after roughly 19-hour stimulation, taken from a patient who received antiretroviral therapy. This sequence originates from an adult man with HIV who was CMV-seropositive. V is TRBV19 and J is TRBJ2-5; D possibly corresponds to TRBD2 (6 bases). Here the CDR3 reads CASSIGGAAGRRQETQYF. The DNA for the CDR3 is TGTGCCAGTAGTATAGGAGGGGCGGCGGGGCGACGCCAAGAGACCCAGTACTTC.